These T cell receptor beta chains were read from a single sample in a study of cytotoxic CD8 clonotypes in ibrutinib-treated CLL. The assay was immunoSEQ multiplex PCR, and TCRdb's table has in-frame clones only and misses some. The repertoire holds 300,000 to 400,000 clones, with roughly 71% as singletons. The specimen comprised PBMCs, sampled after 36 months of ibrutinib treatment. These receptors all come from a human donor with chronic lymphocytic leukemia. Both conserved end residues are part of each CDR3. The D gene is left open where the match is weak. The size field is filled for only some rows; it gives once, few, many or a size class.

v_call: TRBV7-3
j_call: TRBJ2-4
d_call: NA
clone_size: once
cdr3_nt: TGTGCCAGCAGCTCCCCCCTACCAGCACAGACCCTAGCCAAAAACATTCAGTACTTC
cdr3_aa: CASSSPLPAQTLAKNIQYF

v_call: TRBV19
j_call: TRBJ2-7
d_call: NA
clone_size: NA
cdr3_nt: TGTGCCAGTAGTATAGATAATGCCAGAACCTACGAGCAGTACTTC
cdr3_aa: CASSIDNARTYEQYF

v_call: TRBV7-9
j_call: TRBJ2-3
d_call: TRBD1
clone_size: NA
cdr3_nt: TGTGCCAGCAGCTTAGCGGACAGGGGGATGGCAGATACGCAGTATTTT
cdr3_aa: CASSLADRGMADTQYF

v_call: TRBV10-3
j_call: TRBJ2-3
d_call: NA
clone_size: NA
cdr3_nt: TGTGCCATCCAGGCTAGCGCGTTCACAGATACGCAGTATTTT
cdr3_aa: CAIQASAFTDTQYF

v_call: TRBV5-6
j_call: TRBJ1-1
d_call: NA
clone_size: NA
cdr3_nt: TGTGCCAGCAGCTTGGCCAGGAAACTGAACACTGAAGCTTTCTTT
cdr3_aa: CASSLARKLNTEAFF

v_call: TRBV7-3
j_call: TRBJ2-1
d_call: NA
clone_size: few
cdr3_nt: TGTGCCAGCAGCTTAGGACACGGCAATGAGCAGTTCTTC
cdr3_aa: CASSLGHGNEQFF

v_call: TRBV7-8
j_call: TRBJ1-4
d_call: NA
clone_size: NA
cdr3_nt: TGTGCCAGCAGCGTTAGGACTACGACTTATGAAAAACTGTTTTTT
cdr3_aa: CASSVRTTTYEKLFF

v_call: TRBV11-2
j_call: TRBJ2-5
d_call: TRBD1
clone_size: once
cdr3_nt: TGTGCCAGCAGCTCAACCTTTCCGGGACAGACGTTAGAGACCCAGTACTTC
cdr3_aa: CASSSTFPGQTLETQYF

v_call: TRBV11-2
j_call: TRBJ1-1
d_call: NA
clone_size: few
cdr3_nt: TGTGCCAGCAGCCTAGCCTCATGGGACACTGAAGCTTTCTTT
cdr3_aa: CASSLASWDTEAFF

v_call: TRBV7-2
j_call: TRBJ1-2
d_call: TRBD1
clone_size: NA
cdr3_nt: TGTGCCAGCAGCTTGGCAGGGGGCGCGCCTGGAGGCTACACCTTC
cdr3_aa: CASSLAGGAPGGYTF

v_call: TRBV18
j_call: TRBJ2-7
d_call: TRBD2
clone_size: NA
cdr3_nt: TGTGCCAGCTCACCACGTGGGACTAGTGGGGCCTACGAGCAGTACTTC
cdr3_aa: CASSPRGTSGAYEQYF

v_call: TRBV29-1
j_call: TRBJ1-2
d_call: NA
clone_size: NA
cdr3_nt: TGCAGCGTTGAAGGCCCCGGGGTCGGATATGGCTACACCTTC
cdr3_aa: CSVEGPGVGYGYTF

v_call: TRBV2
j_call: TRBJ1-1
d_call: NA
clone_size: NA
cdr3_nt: TGTGCCAGCAGTGAATTTGGGTTGGCTGAAGCTTTCTTT
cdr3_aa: CASSEFGLAEAFF

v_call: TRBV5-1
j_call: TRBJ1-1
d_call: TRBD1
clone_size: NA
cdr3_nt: TGCGCCAGCAGCTCGCGACCGGGACAGGGTTTAACTGAAGCTTTCTTT
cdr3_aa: CASSSRPGQGLTEAFF

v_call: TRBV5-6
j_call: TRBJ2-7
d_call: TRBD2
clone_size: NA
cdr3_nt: TGTGCCAGCAGCGTAAAGGGACTAGGCGCCGACGAGCAGTACTTC
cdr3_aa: CASSVKGLGADEQYF

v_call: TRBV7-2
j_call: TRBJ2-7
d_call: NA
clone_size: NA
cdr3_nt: TGTGCCAGCAGCGCTGACACGTTCTCCTACGAGCAGTACTTC
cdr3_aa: CASSADTFSYEQYF

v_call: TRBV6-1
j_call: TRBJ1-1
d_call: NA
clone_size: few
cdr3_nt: TGTGCCAGCAGCGAAACAGGGTGGGGCGATGGCACTGAAGCTTTCTTT
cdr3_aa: CASSETGWGDGTEAFF

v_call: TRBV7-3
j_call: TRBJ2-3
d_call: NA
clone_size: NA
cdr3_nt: TGTGCCAGCAGCTCAACAAGCACAGATACGCAGTATTTT
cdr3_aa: CASSSTSTDTQYF

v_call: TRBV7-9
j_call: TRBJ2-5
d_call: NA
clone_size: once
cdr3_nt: TGTGCCAGCAGCTTAAAGAAACAGGGCAGGGAGACCCAGTACTTC
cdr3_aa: CASSLKKQGRETQYF

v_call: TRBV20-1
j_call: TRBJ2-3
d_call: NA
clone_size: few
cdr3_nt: TGCAGTGCTTTCCTTGATACGCAGTATTTT
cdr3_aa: CSAFLDTQYF

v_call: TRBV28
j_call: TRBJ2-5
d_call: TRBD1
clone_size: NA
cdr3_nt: TGTGCCAGCGGCACTATGGTTATCTCCAGGGGGAAAGAGACCCAGTACTTC
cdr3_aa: CASGTMVISRGKETQYF

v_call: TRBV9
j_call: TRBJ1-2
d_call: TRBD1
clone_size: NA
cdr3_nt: TGTGCCAGCAGCGTGGGGACAGACTATGGCTACACCTTC
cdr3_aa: CASSVGTDYGYTF

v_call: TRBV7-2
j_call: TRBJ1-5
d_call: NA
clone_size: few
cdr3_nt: TGTGCCAGCAGCTTAGGTGGAGTAGAGAGCAATCAGCCCCAGCATTTT
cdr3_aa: CASSLGGVESNQPQHF

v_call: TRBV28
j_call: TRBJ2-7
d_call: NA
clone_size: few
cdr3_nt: TGTGCCACTCGTCGGGTCGCCTACGAGCAGTACTTC
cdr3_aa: CATRRVAYEQYF

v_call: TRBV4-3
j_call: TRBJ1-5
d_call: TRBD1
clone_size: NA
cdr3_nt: TGCGCCAGCAGCCAGGGACAGGCCGATCAGCCCCAGCATTTT
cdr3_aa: CASSQGQADQPQHF

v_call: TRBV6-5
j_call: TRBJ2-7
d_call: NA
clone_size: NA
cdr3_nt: TGTGCCAGCAGAAGCCCGAACTCCTACGAGCAGTACTTC
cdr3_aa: CASRSPNSYEQYF

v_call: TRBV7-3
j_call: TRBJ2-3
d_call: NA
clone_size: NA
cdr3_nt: TGTGCCAGCAGCTTAGCGCCCGCCGGCACAGATACGCAGTATTTT
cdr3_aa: CASSLAPAGTDTQYF

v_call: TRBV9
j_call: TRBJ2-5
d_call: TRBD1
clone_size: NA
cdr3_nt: TGTGCCAGCAGCGGGACAGGGCAAGAGACCCAGTACTTC
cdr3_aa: CASSGTGQETQYF

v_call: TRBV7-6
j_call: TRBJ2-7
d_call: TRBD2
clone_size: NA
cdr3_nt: TGTGCCAGCAGCTTAATTACCCCCCCGGGACTAGGTTCTCAGCAGTACTTC
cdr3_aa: CASSLITPPGLGSQQYF

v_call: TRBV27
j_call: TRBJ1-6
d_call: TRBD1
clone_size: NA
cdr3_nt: TGTGCCAGCAGTCAAACCGCAGGGGGCGATGGGCCCCTCCACTTT
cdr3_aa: CASSQTAGGDGPLHF

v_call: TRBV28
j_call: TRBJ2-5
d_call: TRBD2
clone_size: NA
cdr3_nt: TGTGCCAGCAGTACCCCCTCGACTAGCCTCCAGTACTTC
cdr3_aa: CASSTPSTSLQYF

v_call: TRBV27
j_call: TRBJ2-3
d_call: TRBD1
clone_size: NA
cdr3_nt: TGTGCCAGCAGTATGACAGGGGGCCTCGGCACAGATACGCAGTATTTT
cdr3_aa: CASSMTGGLGTDTQYF

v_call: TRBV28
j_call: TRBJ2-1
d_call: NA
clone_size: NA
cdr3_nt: TGTGCCACCGATTTAAACTTGGACAATGAGCAGTTCTTC
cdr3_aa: CATDLNLDNEQFF

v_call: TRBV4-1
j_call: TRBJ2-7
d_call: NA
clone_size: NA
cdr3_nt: TGCGCCAGCAGCCAAGATTATAGGGTGATCTACGAGCAGTACTTC
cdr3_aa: CASSQDYRVIYEQYF

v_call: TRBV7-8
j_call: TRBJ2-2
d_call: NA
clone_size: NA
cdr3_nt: TGTGCCAGCAGCCTCTACGGGGCAGGGGACACCGGGGAGCTGTTTTTT
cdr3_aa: CASSLYGAGDTGELFF

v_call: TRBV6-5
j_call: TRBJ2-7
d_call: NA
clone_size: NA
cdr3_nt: TGTGCCAGCAGTTACTCGGCCGGTAGCATTCGGGGCGAGCAGTACTTC
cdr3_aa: CASSYSAGSIRGEQYF

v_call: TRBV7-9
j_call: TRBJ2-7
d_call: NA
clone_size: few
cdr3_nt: TGTGCCAGCAGCTTAATCTCGACTAGCTCCTACGAGCAGTACTTC
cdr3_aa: CASSLISTSSYEQYF

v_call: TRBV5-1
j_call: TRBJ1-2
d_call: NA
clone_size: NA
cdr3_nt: TGCGCCAGCAGCTTGGCCGGCTCAGACTATGGCTACACCTTC
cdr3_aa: CASSLAGSDYGYTF

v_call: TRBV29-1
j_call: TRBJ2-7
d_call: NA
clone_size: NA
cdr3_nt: TGCAGCGTGGCGTTGGGACTCCGCGACGAGCAGTACTTC
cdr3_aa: CSVALGLRDEQYF

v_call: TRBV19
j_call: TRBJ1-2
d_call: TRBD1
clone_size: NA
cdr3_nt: TGTGCCAGTAGAAGGACAGGGGAGTCCTATGGCTACACCTTC
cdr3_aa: CASRRTGESYGYTF

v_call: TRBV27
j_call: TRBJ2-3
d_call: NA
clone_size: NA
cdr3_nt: TGTGCCAGCAGTTCGGCAGGCACAGATACGCAGTATTTT
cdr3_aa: CASSSAGTDTQYF

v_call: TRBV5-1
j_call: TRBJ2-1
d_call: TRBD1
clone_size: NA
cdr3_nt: TGCGCCAGCAGCGTGACAGGGTTCAATGAGCAGTTCTTC
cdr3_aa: CASSVTGFNEQFF

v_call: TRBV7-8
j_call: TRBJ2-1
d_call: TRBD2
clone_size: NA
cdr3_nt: TGTGCCAGCAGCTCGGGAGGACTAGCGGGAGTTGGGGAGCAGTTCTTC
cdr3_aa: CASSSGGLAGVGEQFF

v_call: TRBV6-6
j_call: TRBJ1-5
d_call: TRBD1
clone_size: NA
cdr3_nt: TGTGCCAGCAGTCGGGACAGATTTAGCAATCAGCCCCAGCATTTT
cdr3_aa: CASSRDRFSNQPQHF

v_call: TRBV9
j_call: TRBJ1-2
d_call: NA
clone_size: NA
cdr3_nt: TGTGCCAGCATCCCTTATAATGGCTACACCTTC
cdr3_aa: CASIPYNGYTF

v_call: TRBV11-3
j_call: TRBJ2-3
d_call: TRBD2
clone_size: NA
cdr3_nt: TGTGCCAGCAGCTTACGGCTAGCGGGGTTCACAGATACGCAGTATTTT
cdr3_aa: CASSLRLAGFTDTQYF

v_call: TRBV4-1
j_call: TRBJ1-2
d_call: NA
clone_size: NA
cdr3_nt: TGCGCCAGCAGCCAAGGGGACTCCAGGGGTCTTGGCTACACCTTC
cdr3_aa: CASSQGDSRGLGYTF

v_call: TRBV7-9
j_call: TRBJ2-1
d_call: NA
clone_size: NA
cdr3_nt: TGTGCCAGCAGCTTTACAGGGTCCTCCTACAATGAGCAGTTCTTC
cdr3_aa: CASSFTGSSYNEQFF

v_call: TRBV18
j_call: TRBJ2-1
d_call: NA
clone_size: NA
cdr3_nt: TGTGCCAGCTCACCACGCCTCACTCAATCATACAATGAGCAGTTCTTC
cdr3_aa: CASSPRLTQSYNEQFF

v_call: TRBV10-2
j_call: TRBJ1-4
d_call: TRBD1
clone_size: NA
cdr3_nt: TGCGCCAGCAGTGAGTCGGGGGGGACAGGGCGCTCAAAACTGTTTTTT
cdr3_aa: CASSESGGTGRSKLFF